This T cell receptor (beta chain) is drawn from a study of T cell responses to AZD1222 COVID-19 vaccine listed by TCRdb under 2021. About the investigation overall: AZD1222 recipients with second doses at about 4 weeks or about 12 weeks were pooled, because spike-specific TCR depth and breadth did not differ between schedules. A total of 230 or so trial participants underwent TCR sequencing, of whom 200 to 220 received two doses of AZD1222 and 26 received two doses of the MenACWY control vaccine. Enrollment into the trials was organized by age into subgroups of 18-55, 56-69 and 70-plus years, and those subgroups contained about 150, 27 and 61 TCR-sequenced participants, respectively. Study-wide conclusions, independent of this receptor: A significant rise in spike-specific TCR breadth and depth was observed after two AZD1222 doses relative to day 0 and relative to MenACWY recipients. Nearly half of unique spike-specific TCRs reportedly recognized epitopes outside regions mutated in the B.1.351 and B.1.1.7 variants. Because no day 14 peak-response samples were available, the repertoires could be characterized only after the peak T cell response. Conclusions about previously exposed vaccinees are limited because only six or seven AZD1222 recipients were SARS-CoV-2 seropositive at baseline. Participants were mostly white British, with more females than males. The authors suggested clonal diversity may have been underestimated. The 56-69-year group was small, and its depth increase did not reach significance, likely because of low power. The whole spike protein was spanned by vaccine-associated CD4 TCRs, and dominant responses were seen in regions 160-218 and 743-854.

What this sample's time point label stands for: baseline before first vaccination. Samples from vaccinated people were obtained from the UK trials COV001 and COV002, which included a single-blind randomized controlled phase 2/3 trial of AZD1222 (ChAdOx1 nCoV-19) in healthy adults. For TCRbeta chain sequencing, PBMC samples from trial participants were taken at day 0 and at day 28 after the second dose. With respect to this clone: Its antigen remains undetermined. Base quality data are lacking; no much larger clone is found one base away.

The CDR3 regions of human TCRbeta chains were analyzed by immunosequencing. The study's processing was this. Repertoire TCRs were matched against a reference library of SARS-CoV-2-specific TCRs generated with the MIRA antigen-specificity platform. Breadth was defined as the fraction of unique TCRs that were SARS-CoV-2-associated, and depth was defined as the fraction of total T cells that were SARS-CoV-2-associated. Each spike-specific TCR was assigned to its reactive spike region and to a CD4 or CD8 class using the MIRA data. Log10-transformed breadth and depth values were compared by one-way ANOVA with Sidak's multiple comparisons tests. In TCRdb, the immuneACCESS table is reduced to in-frame sequences with V and J assigned. These tables do not hold every clone; where another copy was compared, an unresolved V gene accounts for under half, and the others remain unexplained. That table is the source of V, J and clone size, and D and trimming were worked out from the DNA. Across this sample there are fewer than 110,000 clones, with around 90% seen only once. The top ten clonotypes cover roughly 4.3% of the sample.

From the cysteine up to the phenylalanine, the CDR3 has a length of 14 residues. Just CDR3 DNA is preserved here, 42 bases in frame from base 1. The germline V gene supplies CDR1 SGHTA and CDR2 FQGNSA. Relative to germline, V is 5 bases shorter and J is 0 bases shorter, with 10 bases between their ends. The chain uses TRBV7-2 and TRBJ1-2; no confident D gene assignment can be made. The TCR originated in an adult in good health. This specimen consisted of peripheral blood, obtained on day 0 of AZD1222 vaccination. The DNA reads TGTGCCAGCAGCCACAACCCAGCTAACTATGGCTACACCTTC. Its translation is CASSHNPANYGYTF.